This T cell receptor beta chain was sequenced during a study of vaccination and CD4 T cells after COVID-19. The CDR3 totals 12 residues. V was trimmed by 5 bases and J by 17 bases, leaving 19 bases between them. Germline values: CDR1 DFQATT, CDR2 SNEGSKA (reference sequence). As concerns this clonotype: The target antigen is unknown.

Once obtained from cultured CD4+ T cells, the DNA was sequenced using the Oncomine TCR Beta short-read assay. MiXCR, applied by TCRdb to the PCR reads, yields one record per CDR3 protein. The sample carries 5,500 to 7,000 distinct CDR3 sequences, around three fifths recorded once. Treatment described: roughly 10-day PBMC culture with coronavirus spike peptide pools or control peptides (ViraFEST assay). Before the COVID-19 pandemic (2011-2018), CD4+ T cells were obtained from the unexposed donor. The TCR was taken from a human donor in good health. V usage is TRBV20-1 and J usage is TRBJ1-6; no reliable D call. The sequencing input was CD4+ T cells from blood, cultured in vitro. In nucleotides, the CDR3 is TGCAGTGCTCCCCTAAACAGTGGGTATTTCCACTTT. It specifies CSAPLNSGYFHF.